A single sample gave rise to the 22 T cell receptor beta chains below, sequenced in a study of T cell responses to AZD1222 COVID-19 vaccine. Some clones are missing from TCRdb's copy, which holds only in-frame ones; the method was immunoSEQ multiplex PCR. The profile shows under 45,000 clones, less than 90% of them singletons. This specimen was peripheral blood, taken on day 0 of AZD1222 vaccination. Every receptor here comes from an adult in good health.

This chain links TRBV4-1 with TRBJ2-7; 7 nucleotides line up with TRBD2. Germline assignment: CDR1 MGHRA and CDR2 YSYEKL. The CDR3 runs to 16 residues. After removal of 0 bases from V and 4 bases from J, the junction contained 9 bases not matched to a gene. CDR3 DNA sequence: TGCGCCAGCAGCCAAGAACGAGGAAGGGGACTATACGAGCAGTACTTC. It encodes CASSQERGRGLYEQYF.

The chain couples TRBV7-3 to TRBJ1-1, with 9 bases aligning to TRBD1. Germline V gene lookup returns CDR1 SGHTA and CDR2 FQGTGA. V lost 5 bases and J lost 5; bases outside the gene matches: 3. This CDR3 is built from 13 residues. CDR3 bases: TGTGCCAGCAGCGCACAGGGGGCGACTGAAGCTTTCTTT. Translation gives CASSAQGATEAFF.

This chain joins TRBV15 and TRBJ2-1, with TRBD2 identical over 9 bases. This CDR3 comprises 16 residues. Germline lookup yields CDR1 LNHNV and CDR2 YYDKDF (reference sequence). Trimming took 3 bases from V and 0 from J; bases not matched to a gene: 3. CDR3 in amino acids: CATSRSGGSSYNEQFF. In DNA form, the CDR3 reads TGTGCCACCAGCAGGAGCGGGGGGAGCTCCTACAATGAGCAGTTCTTC.

V is TRBV6-6 and J is TRBJ1-1; the D gene is possibly TRBD1 (5 bases). Trimming removed 2 bases at V and 5 bases at J, with 9 bases between. Looked up from germline, CDR1 is MNHNY and CDR2 is SVGAGI (reference sequence). CDR3 size: 13 residues. CDR3 residues: CASSYPGGTEAFF. Written as DNA, the CDR3 is TGTGCCAGCAGTTACCCCGGGGGGACTGAAGCTTTCTTT.

The rearrangement joins TRBV10-3 to TRBJ2-7; 9 positions agree with TRBD2. CDR1 ENHRY and CDR2 SYGVKD come from the germline V gene. The CDR3 totals 15 residues. Losses at the gene ends were 4 bases for V and 6 bases for J; bases not matched to a gene: 10. CDR3 protein: CAISVSAGGSSEQYF. The DNA for the CDR3 is TGTGCCATCAGTGTCTCAGCGGGGGGCTCTAGCGAGCAGTACTTC.

V gene TRBV6-2 or TRBV6-3 combines with J gene TRBJ1-5; no clear D gene. V was cut by 2 bases and J by 2 bases, with 4 bases left in between. The CDR3 totals 13 residues. Germline loops: CDR1 MNHEY, CDR2 SVGEGT. CDR3 sequence: CASSYDGNQPQHF. CDR3 DNA sequence: TGTGCCAGCAGTTACGATGGCAATCAGCCCCAGCATTTT.

CDR3 sequence: CASSMGLAVDEQFF. For the CDR3, the DNA is TGTGCCAGTAGTATGGGACTAGCGGTCGATGAGCAGTTCTTC. The chain links TRBV19 to TRBJ2-1, with TRBD2 matching over 11 bases. The V gene's germline CDR1 is LNHDA and CDR2 SQIVND (reference sequence). This CDR3 region has 14 residues. The V segment lost 3 bases and the J segment 8 bases; nucleotides outside the gene matches: 3.

This chain connects TRBV4-1 to TRBJ1-5; tentatively, D is TRBD1 (5 bases). This CDR3 contains 17 residues. Trimming shortened V by 1 base and J by 4 bases, and 17 bases separated the two germline ends. From germline, CDR1 is MGHRA and CDR2 YSYEKL. This CDR3 reads CASSQVRRQRGNQPQHF. DNA of the CDR3: TGCGCCAGCAGCCAAGTACGTAGGCAGAGGGGAAATCAGCCCCAGCATTTT.

The chain is built from TRBV4-3 and TRBJ2-7; unclear D gene. From germline, CDR1 is LGHNA and CDR2 YSLEER. CDR3 length equals 15 residues. Trimming took off 0 bases at V and 3 bases at J, with 12 bases between the two ends. CDR3 in amino acids: CASSQEMRFFYEQYF. CDR3 nucleotide sequence: TGCGCCAGCAGCCAAGAGATGAGGTTTTTCTACGAGCAGTACTTC.

The rearrangement uses TRBV5-1 and TRBJ2-4; 9 bases match TRBD1. The ends lost 7 bases at V and 8 bases at J; junction bases unmatched: 4. CDR3 length equals 12 residues. Germline lookup yields CDR1 SGHRS and CDR2 YFSETQ. The CDR3 DNA follows: TGCGCCAGCGGGACAGGGTTTGACATTCAGTACTTC. As protein: CASGTGFDIQYF.

This chain joins TRBV20-1 and TRBJ2-1, with 12 bases lining up with TRBD2. CDR1 and CDR2 (germline): DFQATT, SNEGSKA (reference sequence). The CDR3 totals 15 residues. With V trimmed by 3 bases and J by 6 bases, 6 bases remained unmatched. CDR3 in amino acids: CSASPSGGAVNEQFF. The CDR3 nucleotides are TGCAGTGCTAGTCCTAGCGGGGGGGCCGTCAATGAGCAGTTCTTC.

The V and J genes are TRBV6-5 and TRBJ2-1; a possible D gene is TRBD1 (5 bases). The germline gives CDR1 MNHEY, CDR2 SVGAGI. This CDR3 spans 13 amino acids. The V gene lost 8 bases and the J gene lost 3 bases, with 11 bases spanning the gap. The DNA for the CDR3 is TGTGCCAGCCGACGCCAGGGCTACAATGAGCAGTTCTTC. This gives the protein CASRRQGYNEQFF.

The genes are TRBV18 and TRBJ2-3, with 8 bases lining up with TRBD2. CDR3 length equals 16 residues. V shed 4 bases, J shed 2 bases, and the junction held 8 bases outside the gene matches. The V gene's germline CDR1 is KGHSH and CDR2 LQKENI. The chain's CDR3 is CASSRRLAGSTDTQYF. Here the CDR3 DNA reads TGTGCCAGCTCACGGAGGCTAGCGGGTTCCACAGATACGCAGTATTTT.

This rearrangement joins TRBV11-3 to TRBJ2-1; no definite D call. The CDR3 runs 17 residues. Germline loops: CDR1 SGHNT, CDR2 YENEEA. Between the trimmed V and J ends, which lost 1 base and 3 bases, there was a span of 16 bases. The CDR3 loop reads CASSLVRPMINYNEQFF. The CDR3 DNA sequence: TGTGCCAGCAGCTTAGTTCGACCCATGATTAACTACAATGAGCAGTTCTTC.

This chain connects TRBV27 to TRBJ2-3, with D possibly TRBD1 on 5 matching bases. This CDR3 comprises 15 residues. V lost 6 bases, J lost 1 base, and 14 bases lay in between. Germline-derived CDR1 and CDR2 are MNHEY and SMNVEV (reference sequence). DNA of the CDR3: TGTGCCAGCAGCCCATACGCCAGGGGCACAGATACGCAGTATTTT. This sequence encodes CASSPYARGTDTQYF.

The rearrangement links TRBV2 to TRBJ1-6; TRBD1 matches at 7 bases. V was pared by 5 bases and J by 7 bases, with 8 bases of the junction left unmatched. CDR1 and CDR2 from the germline V gene are SNHLY and FYNNEI. The CDR3 totals 15 residues. CDR3: CASSFIGGANSPLHF. CDR3 nucleotide sequence: TGTGCCAGCAGTTTTATAGGGGGCGCGAATTCACCCCTCCACTTT.

In this sample, this clone turned up once. The V and J genes are TRBV24-1 and TRBJ2-1, with TRBD2 matching over 11 bases. Germline V gene lookup returns CDR1 KGHDR and CDR2 SFDVKD. CDR3 length equals 15 residues. V trimming: 0 bases; J trimming: 9 bases; junction bases outside the gene matches: 3. The CDR3 reads CATSDLRLAGGEQFF. The CDR3 region has the DNA TGTGCCACCAGTGATTTGCGGCTAGCGGGAGGTGAGCAGTTCTTC.

The rearrangement uses TRBV7-9 and TRBJ2-2; D is possibly TRBD2 (5 bases). Germline V gene data show CDR1 as SEHNR and CDR2 as FQNEAQ (reference sequence). The CDR3 is made up of 14 amino acids. V dropped 5 bases and J dropped 0 bases, with 7 bases sitting between them. The CDR3 DNA reads as TGTGCCAGCAGCGGACTCCCGAACACCGGGGAGCTGTTTTTT. The encoded protein is CASSGLPNTGELFF.

This clone came up a few times. The chain links TRBV4-1 to TRBJ2-2; 10 bases map to TRBD2. The V and J ends lost 1 base and 4 bases, in that order; junction bases with no gene match: 9. CDR1 and CDR2 from the germline V gene are MGHRA and YSYEKL. The CDR3 contains 18 residues. The chain's CDR3 is CASSQVPLAGASTGELFF. CDR3 sequence (DNA): TGCGCCAGCAGCCAAGTCCCCCTAGCGGGGGCCTCCACCGGGGAGCTGTTTTTT.

The gene calls are TRBV4-1 and TRBJ1-1; tentatively, D is TRBD1 (5 bases). The CDR3 covers 12 residues. CDR1 and CDR2 from the germline V gene are MGHRA and YSYEKL. Trimming left V 5 bases short and J 11 bases short, with 15 bases between. The CDR3 DNA is TGCGCCAGCAGCGCGGGGCTCGAAGATGCTTTCTTT. The encoded protein is CASSAGLEDAFF.

V gene TRBV4-3 combines with J gene TRBJ2-7; D might be TRBD2 (6 bases). Trimming cost V 3 bases and J 0 bases, with 12 bases left between them. The CDR3 loop spans 15 amino acids. In germline, CDR1 is LGHNA, CDR2 YSLEER. The CDR3 DNA is TGCGCCAGCAGCCAGGGTCCGGGAGACTCCTACGAGCAGTACTTC. Its protein is CASSQGPGDSYEQYF.

This clone was detected once. The CDR3 DNA is TGTGCCAGCAGCCAAGTCCAGCGTGAGCAGTTCTTC. Its protein product is CASSQVQREQFF. J is TRBJ2-1 and V is TRBV3-1 (or the pseudogene TRBV3-2), with D unresolved. The ends were cut back, 1 base at V and 9 bases at J, with 7 bases in the middle. The CDR3 is 12 residues long. Germline V gene lookup returns CDR1 LGHDT and CDR2 YNNKEL (reference sequence).